The clone carrying this T cell receptor beta chain showed up just a few times. Its specificity is unknown. The junction shows a germline mismatch at one end, possibly a read error. Researchers ran the PCR with 60 Vbeta and 13 Jbeta primers. Assay used: immunoSEQ multiplex PCR; TCRdb lists only in-frame clones, some missing. The profile shows 200,000 to 300,000 clones, about 80% of them singletons. The length of the CDR3 is 11 residues. Germline V CDR1 and CDR2: SGHDT, YYEEEE. This record comes from a study of cytomegalovirus exposure and HLA in healthy donors. Whole-study results and caveats: In a later analysis, HLA-associated beta chains showed higher expansion and lower generation probabilities than comparable chains. Most TCR sequences showed up rarely, but some public TCRs showed up in many donors.

The chain combines TRBV5-6 with TRBJ2-7; 9 nucleotides line up with TRBD1. The sample was PBMCs. The TCR sequence derives from a woman aged 40 to 50 in good health and CMV-seropositive. The CDR3 nucleotides are TGTGCCAGCAGCTTGGCCTGGGACAGGGCCTTC. This encodes CASSLAWDRAF.